This T cell receptor beta chain was sequenced in a study of Ad26.COV2.S vaccination and SARS-CoV-2 variants. Only in-frame clones appear in the TCRdb table, and some are missing; sequencing was by immunoSEQ multiplex PCR. The sample has about 470,000 clones, about 92% seen once. The sample's treatment: some 19 received Ad26.COV2.S at low or high dose, single or two shots; 5 received placebo; per-sample allocation not given. The samples were gathered on day 63 after the first injection of vaccine or placebo. Germline V gives CDR1 SGHAT, CDR2 FQNNGV. Between the trimmed V and J ends, which lost 5 bases and 7 bases, there was a span of 25 bases. This CDR3 spans 17 amino acids.

Material: peripheral blood, obtained in a trial of Ad26.COV2.S vaccine versus placebo. The chain combines TRBV11-2 with TRBJ2-3, with D tentatively TRBD2 (7 bases). The TCR comes from a person aged 18-65 years who received the Ad26.COV2.S COVID-19 vaccine or a placebo. This CDR3 is CASSPTGGLLTPNTQYF. CDR3 nucleotide sequence: TGTGCCAGCAGCCCGACCGGGGGGCTTCTGACGCCCAATACGCAGTATTTT.